The sequence of this T cell receptor (beta chain) was determined in a study of OX40 agonist ivuxolimab in advanced cancers. Whole-study findings and limits: Not determined was the antigen specificity of the expanded peripheral T cells.

As for this clone: Its antigen is not identified.

The germline CDR1 and CDR2 sequences are SNHLY and FYNNEI. The CDR3 runs 17 residues. V was shortened by 3 bases and J by 3 bases, with 21 bases between the two germline ends. Patients were ruled out by autoimmune disease history or systemic immunosuppression. Only in-frame clones appear in the TCRdb table, and some are missing; sequencing was by immunoSEQ multiplex PCR. Of fewer than 90,000 clones detected, more than 85% appear once; the ten largest clones hold approximately 2.5%. The specimen comprised CD4+ or CD8+ T cells sorted from blood, sampled in a trial of the OX40 agonist ivuxolimab. The clonotype was recovered from an adult with an advanced solid tumor such as melanoma, head and neck, liver or kidney cancer. The rearrangement links TRBV2 to TRBJ2-7; D is perhaps TRBD2 (6 bases). In DNA form, the CDR3 reads TGTGCCAGCAGTGATGGGACTCTCGAAGACCCCATCTACGAGCAGTACTTC. The encoded protein is CASSDGTLEDPIYEQYF.